These T cell receptor beta chains were read from a single sample in a study of cytomegalovirus exposure and HLA in healthy donors. The repertoire was sequenced with immunoSEQ multiplex PCR; TCRdb's copy has only in-frame clones and lacks some. The data contain 150,000 to 200,000 clones, 75% to 90% of them singletons. Source material: PBMCs. The receptors shown here come from a woman aged 18-29 years in good health and CMV-seronegative. The CDR3 runs from the conserved cysteine through the conserved F or W. Each record gives: V gene, D gene, J gene, CDR3 DNA, CDR3 protein. The D gene is left open where the match is weak.

v_gene: TRBV7-9; d_gene: NA; j_gene: TRBJ2-4; CDR3nt: TGTGCCAGCAGCCCCTACTCCCCGACAGTTGAGAGAAACATTCAGTACTTC; CDR3aa: CASSPYSPTVERNIQYF
v_gene: TRBV19; d_gene: NA; j_gene: TRBJ2-7; CDR3nt: TGTGCCAGTAGTATAGACAGGGGCTACGAGCAGTACTTC; CDR3aa: CASSIDRGYEQYF
v_gene: TRBV29-1; d_gene: NA; j_gene: TRBJ1-1; CDR3nt: TGCAGCGCCAGAGGGACTGAAGCTTTCTTT; CDR3aa: CSARGTEAFF
v_gene: TRBV6-5; d_gene: NA; j_gene: TRBJ2-1; CDR3nt: TGTGCCAGCAGCCTAGCCAAGACGTCCTACAATGAGCAGTTCTTC; CDR3aa: CASSLAKTSYNEQFF
v_gene: TRBV2; d_gene: TRBD2; j_gene: TRBJ2-1; CDR3nt: TGTGCCAGCAGTCCGGGACTAGGGACCTACAATGAGCAGTTCTTC; CDR3aa: CASSPGLGTYNEQFF
v_gene: TRBV29-1; d_gene: TRBD2; j_gene: TRBJ2-1; CDR3nt: TGCAGCGTTGGAAGGGGACTAGCGGGAGCTGAGCAGTTCTTC; CDR3aa: CSVGRGLAGAEQFF
v_gene: TRBV11-2; d_gene: NA; j_gene: TRBJ2-7; CDR3nt: TGTGCCAGCAGGATTATGGGAGCGGGTTCGAGCTCCTACGAGCAGTACTTC; CDR3aa: CASRIMGAGSSSYEQYF
v_gene: TRBV27; d_gene: NA; j_gene: TRBJ1-6; CDR3nt: TGTGCCAGCAGTTTAGTCGGGGGTTCAAGCTCACCCCTCCACTTT; CDR3aa: CASSLVGGSSSPLHF
v_gene: TRBV13; d_gene: NA; j_gene: TRBJ1-3; CDR3nt: TGTGCCAGCAGCTTAGACGGGGATTTAGGAAACACCATATATTTT; CDR3aa: CASSLDGDLGNTIYF
v_gene: TRBV6-5; d_gene: NA; j_gene: TRBJ1-5; CDR3nt: TGTGCCAGCAGCCGGCGGTGGGTCAATCAGCCCCAGCATTTT; CDR3aa: CASSRRWVNQPQHF